These T cell receptor beta chains were read from a single sample in a study of blood T cells in healthy people across ages. A single record per CDR3 protein comes from TCRdb applying MiXCR to the 5' RACE reads. Of under 750,000 distinct CDR3 sequences listed, 45% to 55% are singletons. Sample: blood. The receptors stem from an elderly man in good health. CDR3s include the opening cysteine and the closing phenylalanine or tryptophan. The D gene is left open where the match is weak. Part of the rows lack a size; the others show once, few, many or a class for expanded clones.

>few|-|TRBJ2-1|14|TRBV20-1
TGCAGTGCTATTAGCGCCGCCAATGCAAATGAGCAGTTCTTC
CSAISAANANEQFF
>many|TRBD1|TRBJ2-1|15|TRBV6-5
TGTGCCAGCAGTTCCCGCAGGGGGAATCTCGATGAGCAGTTCTTC
CASSSRRGNLDEQFF
>-|-|TRBJ1-1|14|TRBV12-3/TRBV12-4
TGTGCCAGCAGTTTGTGGGGGGGGAACACTGAAGCTTTCTTT
CASSLWGGNTEAFF
>-|-|TRBJ1-5|15|TRBV27
TGTGCCAGCAGTTTGGTGAGCGGGGTAAGACAGCCCCAGCATTTT
CASSLVSGVRQPQHF
>-|TRBD1|TRBJ1-6|14|TRBV6-2/TRBV6-3
TGTGCCAGCAGGCGAGGACAGGGAATTTCACCCCTCCACTTT
CASRRGQGISPLHF
>-|-|TRBJ2-7|17|TRBV5-1
TGCGCCAGCAGCTTGGCCGGGGCGGTCTACACCTCCTACGAGCAGTACTTC
CASSLAGAVYTSYEQYF
>-|TRBD2|TRBJ2-3|15|TRBV11-2
TGTGCCAGCGTCGCCCCGGGGGGTAGCACAGATACGCAGTATTTT
CASVAPGGSTDTQYF
>-|TRBD1|TRBJ1-1|13|TRBV20-1
TGCAGTGCAAAAACGACAGGGCCCACTGAAGCTTTCTTT
CSAKTTGPTEAFF
>-|-|TRBJ2-7|14|TRBV7-2
TGTGCCAGCAGCCTTCGTGAGGGCCGGGACGAGCAGTACTTC
CASSLREGRDEQYF
>-|TRBD2|TRBJ2-1|14|TRBV5-6
TGTGCCAGCAGCTTCCAGGCGGGAGTTCGGGGGCAGTTCTTC
CASSFQAGVRGQFF
>-|TRBD1|TRBJ1-2|15|TRBV2
TGTGCCAGCAGTCTACAGGGGGCGCACCCCTATGGCTACACCTTC
CASSLQGAHPYGYTF
>-|-|TRBJ2-3|10|TRBV7-9
TGTGCCAGCAGCGGAAATACGCAGTATTTT
CASSGNTQYF
>-|TRBD1|TRBJ2-7|14|TRBV29-1
TGCAGCGTTGAAGGGGGACAGGGGGTATCGGAGCAGTACTTC
CSVEGGQGVSEQYF
>-|-|TRBJ1-4|13|TRBV7-2
TGTGCCAGCAGCTCCCAGGGGCAGGAAAAACTGTTTTTT
CASSSQGQEKLFF
>few|-|TRBJ1-2|13|TRBV20-1
TGCAGTGCTAGAGAATTTAGCTCCTATGGCTACACCTTC
CSAREFSSYGYTF
>-|-|TRBJ1-5|12|TRBV20-1
TGCAGTGCTATGGAGGGGGGCCAGCCCCAGCATTTT
CSAMEGGQPQHF
>few|-|TRBJ2-1|13|TRBV6-4
TGTGCCAGCAGTGTCAGACCGAACAATGAGCAGTTCTTC
CASSVRPNNEQFF
>once|-|TRBJ2-6|15|TRBV20-1
TGCAGTGCTAGAGATTTGGGCGCTGGGGCCAACGTCCCGACTTTC
CSARDLGAGANVPTF
>-|-|TRBJ2-5|13|TRBV20-1
TGCAGTGCCACCTGGGGGGCCCTAGAGACCCAGTACTTC
CSATWGALETQYF
>few|-|TRBJ2-2|14|TRBV6-6
TGTGCCAGCCGAGGGACAACGAACACCGGGGAGCTGTTTTTT
CASRGTTNTGELFF
>-|-|TRBJ2-3|13|TRBV25-1
TGTGCCAGCAGTGAATGGGGACTAGATACGCAGTATTTT
CASSEWGLDTQYF
>many|-|TRBJ2-5|13|TRBV15
TGTGCCACCAGCAGAGATGCCCAAGAGACCCAGTACTTC
CATSRDAQETQYF
>-|TRBD2|TRBJ2-5|15|TRBV12-3/TRBV12-4
TGTGCCAGCAGTCCACCGGGACTAGCGGGAGAGACCCAGTACTTC
CASSPPGLAGETQYF
>few|-|TRBJ1-1|13|TRBV7-3
TGTGCCAGCAGCGTCACGACGAACACTGAAGCTTTCTTT
CASSVTTNTEAFF
>few|-|TRBJ2-3|15|TRBV28
TGTGCCAGCAGTCTCCAGGCTGGGCCCGCAGATACGCAGTATTTT
CASSLQAGPADTQYF
>-|TRBD1|TRBJ2-1|12|TRBV10-3
TGTGCCACAGGGGAAACAGGGGATCGGCAGTTCTTC
CATGETGDRQFF
>-|-|TRBJ1-2|11|TRBV29-1
TGCTGCGCTTCGGACGGCTATGGCTACACCTTC
CCASDGYGYTF